This is a list of T cell receptor beta chains from one sample in a study of CD8+ T cells in alopecia areata. The table came from immunoSEQ multiplex PCR; TCRdb's copy has only in-frame clones and leaves some out. The sample has approximately 98,000 clones, 59% seen once. Sequenced material: CD8+ T cells sorted from blood. These receptors were taken from a human donor in good health. CDR3s include the opening cysteine and the closing phenylalanine or tryptophan. Each record gives: J gene, D gene, clone size, V gene, CDR3 protein, CDR3 DNA. A D gene is named only where the DNA matches it firmly. Expanded clones are given a class, and other clones once, few, many or no size at all.

>TRBJ1-1|NA|NA|TRBV7-6
CASSLAPGLNTEAFF
TGTGCCAGCAGCTTAGCCCCGGGGTTGAACACTGAAGCTTTCTTT
>TRBJ2-3|TRBD2|NA|TRBV2
CASSGLAGNTDTQYF
TGTGCCAGCAGTGGACTAGCGGGGAACACAGATACGCAGTATTTT
>TRBJ1-3|NA|NA|TRBV18
CASSPPRVYSGNTIYF
TGTGCCAGCTCACCACCCAGGGTTTACTCTGGAAACACCATATATTTT
>TRBJ1-6|NA|NA|TRBV5-4
CASSLGNSPLHF
TGTGCCAGCAGCTTGGGGAATTCACCCCTCCACTTT
>TRBJ1-1|TRBD1|NA|TRBV19
CASGTATNTEAFF
TGTGCCTCTGGGACAGCTACAAACACTGAAGCTTTCTTT
>TRBJ2-7|TRBD1|few|TRBV11-2
CASSLDEGGQGYEQYF
TGTGCCAGCAGCTTAGATGAAGGGGGACAGGGCTACGAGCAGTACTTC
>TRBJ1-5|NA|NA|TRBV13
CASSRRLGEPQHF
TGTGCCAGCAGCCGACGTCTGGGGGAGCCCCAGCATTTT
>TRBJ2-2|NA|NA|TRBV10-3
CAISEGGGNGELFF
TGTGCCATCAGTGAAGGAGGGGGAAACGGGGAGCTGTTTTTT
>TRBJ2-1|TRBD2|NA|TRBV15
CATSTAGDFYNEQFF
TGTGCCACCAGCACAGCGGGGGACTTCTACAATGAGCAGTTCTTC
>TRBJ2-3|TRBD1|NA|TRBV6-1
CASGQGEGTDTQYF
TGTGCCAGCGGACAGGGGGAGGGCACAGATACGCAGTATTTT
>TRBJ2-2|TRBD1|few|TRBV6-5
CASSYGTGIAGELFF
TGTGCCAGCAGTTATGGGACAGGGATTGCCGGGGAGCTGTTTTTT
>TRBJ2-7|NA|NA|TRBV13
CASSLRGSEQYF
TGTGCCAGCAGCTTAAGAGGGTCCGAGCAGTACTTC
>TRBJ1-2|NA|NA|TRBV6-1
CASSESVVTAYGYTF
TGTGCCAGCAGTGAATCGGTTGTAACCGCCTATGGCTACACCTTC
>TRBJ1-2|NA|NA|TRBV4-1
CASSQVSVSEGYGYTF
TGCGCCAGCAGCCAAGTTTCCGTTTCGGAAGGCTATGGCTACACCTTC
>TRBJ1-2|NA|NA|TRBV6-6
CASSYTGYGYTF
TGTGCCAGCAGTTACACGGGGTATGGCTACACCTTC
>TRBJ1-2|NA|NA|TRBV29-1
CSVLTGTGYGYTF
TGCAGCGTTTTGACTGGAACAGGCTATGGCTACACCTTC
>TRBJ2-1|NA|NA|TRBV7-2
CASSLDLYNEQFF
TGTGCCAGCAGCCTGGACTTGTACAATGAGCAGTTCTTC
>TRBJ2-3|NA|few|TRBV6-5
CASSYTNTDTQYF
TGTGCCAGCAGTTACACAAACACAGATACGCAGTATTTT
>TRBJ2-3|TRBD2|NA|TRBV13
CASSRGLAGPRVDTQYF
TGTGCCAGCAGCCGGGGACTAGCGGGCCCTCGGGTAGATACGCAGTATTTT
>TRBJ1-1|NA|NA|TRBV5-1
CASSLGGENTEAFF
TGCGCCAGCAGCTTGGGAGGGGAGAACACTGAAGCTTTCTTT
>TRBJ2-5|NA|NA|TRBV27
CASSSGVQETQYF
TGTGCCAGCAGTTCGGGGGTCCAAGAGACCCAGTACTTC
>TRBJ1-2|TRBD1|NA|TRBV7-9
CASSENTHQGGGYTF
TGTGCCAGCAGCGAGAATACTCACCAGGGGGGTGGCTACACCTTC
>TRBJ2-3|NA|few|TRBV28
CASTRLSTDTQYF
TGTGCCAGCACCCGACTAAGCACAGATACGCAGTATTTT
>TRBJ2-7|NA|few|TRBV29-1
CSVYGTLHEQYF
TGCAGCGTTTACGGCACCCTACACGAGCAGTACTTC
>TRBJ2-2|NA|few|TRBV7-8
CASSSPPGFPNTGELFF
TGTGCCAGCAGCTCCCCTCCGGGGTTTCCGAACACCGGGGAGCTGTTTTTT
>TRBJ2-4|NA|few|TRBV4-1
CASSQGRTNPQYF
TGCGCCAGCAGCCAAGGGCGGACTAATCCACAGTACTTC
>TRBJ1-4|TRBD1|few|TRBV13
CASSSGTDHEKLFF
TGTGCCAGCAGCTCCGGGACAGACCATGAAAAACTGTTTTTT
>TRBJ2-7|NA|NA|TRBV13
CASSGGTRYEQYF
TGTGCCAGCAGCGGCGGGACTCGATACGAGCAGTACTTC
>TRBJ1-5|TRBD1|few|TRBV6-8
CASSYSSGTGKEKPQHF
TGTGCCAGCAGTTACTCATCAGGGACAGGGAAAGAAAAGCCCCAGCATTTT
>TRBJ2-7|TRBD1|NA|TRBV4-3
CASSLDRQGRDEQYF
TGCGCCAGCAGCCTCGACAGACAGGGACGTGACGAGCAGTACTTC
>TRBJ2-7|NA|NA|TRBV29-1
CSVAPQGGYEQYF
TGCAGCGTTGCACCTCAGGGAGGCTACGAGCAGTACTTC
>TRBJ1-2|NA|NA|TRBV5-6
CASSFWRDTALYYGYTF
TGTGCCAGCAGCTTTTGGAGGGATACCGCACTCTACTATGGCTACACCTTC
>TRBJ1-1|NA|NA|TRBV6-5
CASSYTPNMNTEAFF
TGTGCCAGCAGCTACACACCGAATATGAACACTGAAGCTTTCTTT
>TRBJ2-1|NA|NA|TRBV19
CASSLWGSNEQFF
TGTGCCAGTAGTCTGTGGGGGTCCAATGAGCAGTTCTTC
>TRBJ2-7|NA|NA|TRBV25-1
CASSGLVGPQYF
TGTGCCAGCAGTGGGTTGGTGGGTCCCCAGTACTTC
>TRBJ2-3|NA|few|TRBV7-8
CASSKTRGPDTQYF
TGTGCCAGCAGCAAGACCCGGGGGCCAGATACGCAGTATTTT
>TRBJ2-3|NA|NA|TRBV28
CASSLARVVSTDTQYF
TGTGCCAGCAGTTTAGCGAGGGTAGTTAGCACAGATACGCAGTATTTT
>TRBJ2-1|NA|NA|TRBV11-2
CASSLGYGTSYNEQFF
TGTGCCAGCAGCTTAGGGTACGGCACCTCCTACAATGAGCAGTTCTTC